This T cell receptor beta chain is drawn from a study of control samples from healthy donors and cancer patients. Profiled with immunoSEQ multiplex PCR; TCRdb holds only in-frame clones, not every one. Among roughly 150,000 clones listed, roughly nine tenths were seen once. Germline V gene lookup returns CDR1 MGHRA and CDR2 YSYEKL. CDR3 length: 17 residues. The J segment lost 7 bases and the V segment lost 0 bases, leaving 6 bases of the junction unmatched. The genes are TRBV4-1 and TRBJ1-6, with 10 positions matching TRBD1. The sequenced material came from blood. This TCR came from a young woman in good health. The CDR3 coding sequence is TGCGCCAGCAGCCAAGATCCCGGGACAGGGGTGAATTCACCCCTCCACTTT. This encodes CASSQDPGTGVNSPLHF.